The T cell receptor beta chain described here comes from a study of T cells in Graves' hyperthyroidism and ophthalmopathy. As for the study in general: Initial diagnosis, before any treatment, was when peripheral blood was collected.

Exclusion of a patient resulted from uncontrolled infection, other autoimmune disease, pregnancy or lactation. The PBMCs were taken from more than 8 ml of fresh peripheral blood. Amplification of TCR beta CDR3 regions was performed using RNA transcripts as template. RT-PCR in the first round (using the HTBI primer set) targeted the TCR CDR3. TCRdb independently ran MiXCR on the multiplex PCR reads; one entry per CDR3 protein. The table lists approximately 620,000 distinct CDR3 sequences, over 11% of them singletons. Overall study findings and caveats: Clonotypes that were expanded in thyroid above 0.001 mostly appeared in blood too.

This clonotype occurred many times. The antigen is not known. This clonotype was obtained from a woman aged 25 to 45 with Graves' hyperthyroidism that later progressed to Graves' ophthalmopathy. Material: blood.

CDR3 DNA: TGTGCCATCAGCCCCAGGGGTACCGTTAACGATGAGCAGTTCTTC. Its protein is CAISPRGTVNDEQFF. The chain couples TRBV10-3 to TRBJ2-1; TRBD1 might be the D (6 bases). Germline CDR1 reads ENHRY; CDR2 reads SYGVKD. Trimming shortened V by 6 bases and J by 8 bases, and 20 bases separated the two germline ends. This CDR3 contains 15 residues.